The T cell receptor (beta chain) described here comes from a study of immune evolution from preneoplasia to lung adenocarcinoma. This CDR3 has 14 residues. Germline V gene lookup returns CDR1 SGHVS and CDR2 FQNEAQ. Trimming took 0 bases from V and 7 from J, leaving 10 bases between them. Using immunoSEQ multiplex PCR, the repertoire was profiled, and TCRdb retains in-frame clones only, with some absent. The repertoire holds approximately 4,900 clones, with about 80% as singletons. The chain couples TRBV7-8 to TRBJ2-1, with TRBD2 as a possible D gene (6 bases). The sample consisted of FFPE minimally invasive lung adenocarcinoma tissue. The sequence derives from an older person with lung adenocarcinoma. DNA for the CDR3: TGTGCCAGCAGCTTAGCGGGAGGTTTAAATGAGCAGTTCTTC. Residues: CASSLAGGLNEQFF.